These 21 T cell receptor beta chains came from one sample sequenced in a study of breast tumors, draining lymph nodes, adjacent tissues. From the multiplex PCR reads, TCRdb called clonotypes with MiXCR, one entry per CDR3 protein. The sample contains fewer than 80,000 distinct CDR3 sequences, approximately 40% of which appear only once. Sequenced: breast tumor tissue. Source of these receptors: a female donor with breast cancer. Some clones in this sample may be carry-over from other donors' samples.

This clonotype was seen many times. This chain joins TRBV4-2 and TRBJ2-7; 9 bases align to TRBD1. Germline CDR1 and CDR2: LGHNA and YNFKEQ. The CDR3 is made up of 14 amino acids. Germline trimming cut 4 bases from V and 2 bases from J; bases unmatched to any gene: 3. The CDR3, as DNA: TGTGCCAGCAGCCCCGGGGACAGGGCCTACGAGCAGTACTTC. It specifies CASSPGDRAYEQYF.

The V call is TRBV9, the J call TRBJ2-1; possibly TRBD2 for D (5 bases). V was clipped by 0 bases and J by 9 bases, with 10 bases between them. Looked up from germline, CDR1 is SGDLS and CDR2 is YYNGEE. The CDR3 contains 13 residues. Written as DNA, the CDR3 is TGTGCCAGCAGCGTAGCTCCGGGGTCTGAGCAGTTCTTC. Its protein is CASSVAPGSEQFF. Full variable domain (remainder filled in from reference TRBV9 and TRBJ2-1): DSGVTQTPKHLITATGQRVTLRCSPRSGDLSVYWYQQSLDQGLQFLIQYYNGEERAKGNILERFSAQQFPDLHSELNLSSLELGDSALYFCASSVAPGSEQFFGPGTRLTVL.

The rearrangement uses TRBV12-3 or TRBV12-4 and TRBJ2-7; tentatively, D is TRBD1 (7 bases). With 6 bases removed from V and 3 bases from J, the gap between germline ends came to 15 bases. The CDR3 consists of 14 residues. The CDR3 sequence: CASREGARGYEQYF. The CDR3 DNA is TGTGCCAGCAGGGAGGGGGCGCGTGGCTACGAGCAGTACTTC.

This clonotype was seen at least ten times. The CDR3: CASSSRFSGNTIYF. The CDR3 DNA is TGTGCCAGCAGTTCCAGGTTCTCTGGAAACACCATATATTTT. The chain has TRBV2 and TRBJ1-3, with D uncertain. Deletions cut 5 bases from V and 0 bases from J, with 8 bases between. The CDR3 is 14 residues long. From germline, CDR1 is SNHLY and CDR2 FYNNEI.

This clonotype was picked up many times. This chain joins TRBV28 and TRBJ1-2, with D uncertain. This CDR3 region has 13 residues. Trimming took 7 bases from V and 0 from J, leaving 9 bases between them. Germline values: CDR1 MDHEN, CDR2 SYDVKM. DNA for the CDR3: TGTGCCAGCACCCGAGGCGCTAACTATGGCTACACCTTC. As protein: CASTRGANYGYTF.

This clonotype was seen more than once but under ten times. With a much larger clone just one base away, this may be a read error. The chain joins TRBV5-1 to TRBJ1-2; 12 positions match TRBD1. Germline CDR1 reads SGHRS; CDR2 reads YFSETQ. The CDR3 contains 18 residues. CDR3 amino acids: CASSLGTGGVPGNYGYAF. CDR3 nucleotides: TGCGCCAGCAGCTTAGGGACAGGGGGCGTTCCTGGCAACTATGGCTACGCCTTC.

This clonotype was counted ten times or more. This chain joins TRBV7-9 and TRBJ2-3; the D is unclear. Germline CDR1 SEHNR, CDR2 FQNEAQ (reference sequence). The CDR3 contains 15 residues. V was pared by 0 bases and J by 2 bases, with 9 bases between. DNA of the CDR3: TGTGCCAGCAGCTTAGCTTCCAGTGTCACAGATACGCAGTATTTT. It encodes CASSLASSVTDTQYF.

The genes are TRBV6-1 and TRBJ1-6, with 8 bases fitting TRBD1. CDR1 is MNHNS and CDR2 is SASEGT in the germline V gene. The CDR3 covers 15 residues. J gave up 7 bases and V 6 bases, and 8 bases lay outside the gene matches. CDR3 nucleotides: TGTGCCAGCAGCGAGCCGGACAGGGAAAATTCACCCCTCCACTTT. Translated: CASSEPDRENSPLHF.

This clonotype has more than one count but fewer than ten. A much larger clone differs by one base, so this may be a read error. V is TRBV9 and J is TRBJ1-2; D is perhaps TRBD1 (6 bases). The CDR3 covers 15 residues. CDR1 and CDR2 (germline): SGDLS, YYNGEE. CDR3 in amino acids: CASSDRATGNYGYAF. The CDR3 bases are TGTGCCAGCAGCGACAGGGCCACAGGGAACTATGGCTACGCCTTC.

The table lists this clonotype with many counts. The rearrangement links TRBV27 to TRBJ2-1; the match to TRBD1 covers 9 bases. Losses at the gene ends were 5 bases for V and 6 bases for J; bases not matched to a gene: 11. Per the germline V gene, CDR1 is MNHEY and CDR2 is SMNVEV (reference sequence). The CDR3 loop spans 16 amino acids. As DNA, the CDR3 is TGTGCCAGCAGTCCCCGGGACAGGGCGATCGGCAATGAGCAGTTCTTC. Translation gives CASSPRDRAIGNEQFF.

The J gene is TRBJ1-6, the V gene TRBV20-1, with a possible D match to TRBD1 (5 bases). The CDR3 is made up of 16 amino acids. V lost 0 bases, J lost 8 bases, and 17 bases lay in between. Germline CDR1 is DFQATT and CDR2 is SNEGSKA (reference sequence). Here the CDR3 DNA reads TGCAGTGCTAGAGATGTTGCAGGACACCGCGATTCACCCCTCCACTTT. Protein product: CSARDVAGHRDSPLHF.

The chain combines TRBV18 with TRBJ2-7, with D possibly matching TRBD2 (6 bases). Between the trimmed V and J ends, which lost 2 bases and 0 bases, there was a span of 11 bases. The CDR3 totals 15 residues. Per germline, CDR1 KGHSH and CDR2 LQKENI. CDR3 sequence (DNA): TGTGCCAGCTCACCAGGGCGGGGAATCTCCTACGAGCAGTACTTC. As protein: CASSPGRGISYEQYF.

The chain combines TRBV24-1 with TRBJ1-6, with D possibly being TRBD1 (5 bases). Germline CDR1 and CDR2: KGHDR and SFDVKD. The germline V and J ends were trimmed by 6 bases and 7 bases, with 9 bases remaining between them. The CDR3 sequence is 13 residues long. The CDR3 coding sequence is TGTGCCACCAGTCCCGAGGGGAATTCACCCCTCCACTTT. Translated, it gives CATSPEGNSPLHF.

CDR3 protein: CASSLVLAGTAIHNSNQPQHF. The CDR3 nucleotides read TGTGCCAGCAGCTTGGTACTAGCGGGGACAGCAATTCACAATAGCAATCAGCCCCAGCATTTT. V is TRBV5-5 and J is TRBJ1-5; TRBD1 aligns across 7 bases. This CDR3 spans 21 amino acids. The germline CDR1 and CDR2 sequences are SGHKS and YYEKEE (reference sequence). Trimming took 0 bases from V and 0 from J; bases not matched to a gene: 18.

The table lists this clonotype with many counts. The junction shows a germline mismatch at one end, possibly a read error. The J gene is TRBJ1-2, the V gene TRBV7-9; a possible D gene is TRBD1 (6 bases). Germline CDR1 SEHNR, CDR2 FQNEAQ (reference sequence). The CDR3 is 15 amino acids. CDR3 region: CASSLNSDGGYGYPF. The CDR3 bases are TGTGCCAGCAGCTTAAACAGCGACGGGGGCTATGGCTACCCCTTC.

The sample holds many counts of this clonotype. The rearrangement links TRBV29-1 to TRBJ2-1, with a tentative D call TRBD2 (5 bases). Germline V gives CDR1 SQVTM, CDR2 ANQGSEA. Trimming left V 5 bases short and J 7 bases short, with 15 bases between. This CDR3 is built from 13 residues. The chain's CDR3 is CSVQLGNSNEQFF. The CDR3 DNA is TGCAGCGTTCAACTAGGAAACTCAAATGAGCAGTTCTTC.

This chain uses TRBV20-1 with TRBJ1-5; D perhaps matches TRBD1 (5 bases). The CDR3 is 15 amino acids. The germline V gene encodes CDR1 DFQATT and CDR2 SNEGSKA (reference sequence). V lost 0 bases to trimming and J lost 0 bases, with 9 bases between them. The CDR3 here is CSARDAGVSNQPQHF. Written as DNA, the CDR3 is TGCAGTGCTAGAGATGCGGGGGTTAGCAATCAGCCCCAGCATTTT.

The CDR3 protein is CASSTVPGQGIEAFF. CDR3 bases: TGTGCCAGTAGTACGGTCCCGGGACAGGGTATTGAAGCTTTCTTT. This chain joins TRBV19 and TRBJ1-1, with 9 nucleotides matching TRBD1. The germline V gene encodes CDR1 LNHDA and CDR2 SQIVND (reference sequence). The J segment lost 7 bases and the V segment lost 4 bases, leaving 10 bases of the junction unmatched. CDR3 length equals 15 residues.

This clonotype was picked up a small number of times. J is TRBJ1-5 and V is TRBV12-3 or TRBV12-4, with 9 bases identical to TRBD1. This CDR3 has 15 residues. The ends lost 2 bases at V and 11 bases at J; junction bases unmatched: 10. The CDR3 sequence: CASSLRRGQGETQHF. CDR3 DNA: TGTGCCAGCAGTTTAAGACGGGGACAGGGAGAGACCCAGCATTTT.

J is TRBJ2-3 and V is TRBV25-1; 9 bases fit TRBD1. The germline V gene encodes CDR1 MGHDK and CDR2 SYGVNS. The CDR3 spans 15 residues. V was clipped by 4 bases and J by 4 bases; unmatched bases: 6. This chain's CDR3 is CASSAPRTGADTQYF. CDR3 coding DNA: TGTGCCAGCAGTGCCCCACGGACAGGGGCAGATACGCAGTATTTT. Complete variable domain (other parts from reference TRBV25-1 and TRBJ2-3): EADIYQTPRYLVIGTGKKITLECSQTMGHDKMYWYQQDPGMELHLIHYSYGVNSTEKGDLSSESTVSRIRTEHFPLTLESARPSHTSQYLCASSAPRTGADTQYFGPGTRLTVL.

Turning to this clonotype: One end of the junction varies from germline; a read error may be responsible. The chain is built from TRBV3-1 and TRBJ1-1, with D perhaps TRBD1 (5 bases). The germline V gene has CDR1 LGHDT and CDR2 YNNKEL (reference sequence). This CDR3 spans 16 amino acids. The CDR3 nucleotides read TGCGCCAGCAGCCAAGATCCGGCAGGGAGGGCCACTGAAGCTTTCTTT. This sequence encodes CASSQDPAGRATEAFF.